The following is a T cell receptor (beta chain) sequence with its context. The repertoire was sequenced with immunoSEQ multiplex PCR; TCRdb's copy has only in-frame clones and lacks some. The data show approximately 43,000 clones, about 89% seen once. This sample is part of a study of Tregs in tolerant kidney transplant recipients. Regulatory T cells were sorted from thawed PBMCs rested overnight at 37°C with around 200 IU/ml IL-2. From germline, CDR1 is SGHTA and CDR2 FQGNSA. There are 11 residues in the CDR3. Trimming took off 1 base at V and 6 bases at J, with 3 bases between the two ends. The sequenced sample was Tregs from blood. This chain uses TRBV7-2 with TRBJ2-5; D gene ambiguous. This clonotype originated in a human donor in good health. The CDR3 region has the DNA TGTGCCAGCAGCTTAGGGCAGACCCAGTACTTC. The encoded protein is CASSLGQTQYF.